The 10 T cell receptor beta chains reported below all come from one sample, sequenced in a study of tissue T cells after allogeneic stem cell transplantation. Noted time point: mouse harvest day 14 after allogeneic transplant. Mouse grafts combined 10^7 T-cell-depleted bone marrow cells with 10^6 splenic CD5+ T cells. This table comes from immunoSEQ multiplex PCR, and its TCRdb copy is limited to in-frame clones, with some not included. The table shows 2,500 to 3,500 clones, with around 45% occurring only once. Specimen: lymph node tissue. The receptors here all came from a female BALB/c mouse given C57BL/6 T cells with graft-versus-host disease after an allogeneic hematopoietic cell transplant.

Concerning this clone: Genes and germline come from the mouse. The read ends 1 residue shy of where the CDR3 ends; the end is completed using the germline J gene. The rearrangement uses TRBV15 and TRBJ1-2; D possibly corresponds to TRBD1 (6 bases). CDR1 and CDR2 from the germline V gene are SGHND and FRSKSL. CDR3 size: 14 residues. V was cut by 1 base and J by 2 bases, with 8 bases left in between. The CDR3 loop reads CASSLGGPNSDYTF. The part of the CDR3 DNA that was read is TGTGCCAGCAGTTTAGGGGGGCCGAACTCCGACTACACC.

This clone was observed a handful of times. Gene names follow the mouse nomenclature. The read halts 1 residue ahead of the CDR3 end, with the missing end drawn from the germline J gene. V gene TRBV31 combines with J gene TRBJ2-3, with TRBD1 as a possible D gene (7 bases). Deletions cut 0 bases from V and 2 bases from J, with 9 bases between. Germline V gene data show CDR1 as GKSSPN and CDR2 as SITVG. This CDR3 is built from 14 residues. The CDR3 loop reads CAWSLGGDAETLYF. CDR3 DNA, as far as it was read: TGTGCCTGGAGTCTAGGGGGCGATGCAGAAACGCTGTAT.

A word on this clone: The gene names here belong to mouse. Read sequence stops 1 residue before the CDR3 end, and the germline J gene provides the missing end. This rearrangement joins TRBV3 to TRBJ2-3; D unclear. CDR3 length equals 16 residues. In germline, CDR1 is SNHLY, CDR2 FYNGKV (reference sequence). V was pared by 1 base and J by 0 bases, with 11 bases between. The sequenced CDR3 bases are TGTGCCAGCAGCTTAGGGGCAGTAATTAGTGCAGAAACGCTGTAT. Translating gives CASSLGAVISAETLY. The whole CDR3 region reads CASSLGAVISAETLYF.

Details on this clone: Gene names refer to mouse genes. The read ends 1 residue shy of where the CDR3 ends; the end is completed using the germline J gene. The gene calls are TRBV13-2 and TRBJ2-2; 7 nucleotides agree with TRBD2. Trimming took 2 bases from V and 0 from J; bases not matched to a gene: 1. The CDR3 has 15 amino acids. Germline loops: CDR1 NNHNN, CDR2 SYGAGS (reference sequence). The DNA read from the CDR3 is TGTGCCAGCGGTGACTGGGGGACAAACACCGGGCAGCTCTAC. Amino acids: CASGDWGTNTGQLY. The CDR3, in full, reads CASGDWGTNTGQLYF.

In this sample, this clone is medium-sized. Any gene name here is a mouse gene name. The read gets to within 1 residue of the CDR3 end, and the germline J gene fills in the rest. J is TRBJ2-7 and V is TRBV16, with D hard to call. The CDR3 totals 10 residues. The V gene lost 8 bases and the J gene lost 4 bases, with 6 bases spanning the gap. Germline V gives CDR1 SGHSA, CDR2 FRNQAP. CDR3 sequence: CASSLYEQYF. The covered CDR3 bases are TGTGCAAGCTCCCTATATGAACAGTAC.

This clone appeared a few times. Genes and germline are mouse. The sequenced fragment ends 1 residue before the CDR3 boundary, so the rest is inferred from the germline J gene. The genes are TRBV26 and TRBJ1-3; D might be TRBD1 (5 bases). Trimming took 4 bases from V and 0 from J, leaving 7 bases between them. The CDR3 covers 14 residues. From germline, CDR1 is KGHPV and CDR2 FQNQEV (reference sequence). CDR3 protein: CASSRQNSGNTLYF. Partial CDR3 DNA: TGTGCCAGCAGTCGACAGAATTCTGGAAATACGCTCTAT. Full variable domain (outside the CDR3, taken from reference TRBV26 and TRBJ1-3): NSKVIQTPRYLVKGQGQKAKMRCIPEKGHPVVFWYQQNKNNEFKFLINFQNQEVLQQIDMTEKRFSAECPSNSPCSLEIQSSEAGDSALYLCASSRQNSGNTLYFGEGSRLIVV.

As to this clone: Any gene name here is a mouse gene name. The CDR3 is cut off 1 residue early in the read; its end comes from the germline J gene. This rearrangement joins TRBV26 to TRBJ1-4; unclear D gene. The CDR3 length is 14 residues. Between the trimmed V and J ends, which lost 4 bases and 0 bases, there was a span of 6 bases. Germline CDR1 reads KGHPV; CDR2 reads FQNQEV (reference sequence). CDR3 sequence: CASSHGFSNERLFF. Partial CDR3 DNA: TGTGCCAGCAGTCATGGGTTTTCCAACGAAAGATTATTT.

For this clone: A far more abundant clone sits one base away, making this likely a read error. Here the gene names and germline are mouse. CDR3 DNA, as far as it was read: TGCTCCAGCAGCCCGGGGGCCCCGGCTCCGCTT. It yields the protein CSSSPGAPAPL. The complete CDR3 sequence is CSSSPGAPAPLF. The genes are TRBV23 and TRBJ1-5. The missing CDR3 end, 1 residue past where the read stops, is filled in from the germline J gene. Looked up from germline, CDR1 is KGHTA and CDR2 is FQNQQP. The CDR3 consists of 12 residues.

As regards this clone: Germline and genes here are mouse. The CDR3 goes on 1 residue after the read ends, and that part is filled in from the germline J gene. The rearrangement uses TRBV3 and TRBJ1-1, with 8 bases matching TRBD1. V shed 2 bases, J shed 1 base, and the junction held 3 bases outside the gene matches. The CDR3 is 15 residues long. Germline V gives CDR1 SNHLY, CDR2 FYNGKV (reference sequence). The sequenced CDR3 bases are TGTGCCAGCAGCTTATGGGGGACAGGGAACACAGAAGTCTTC. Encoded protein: CASSLWGTGNTEVF. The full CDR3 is CASSLWGTGNTEVFF.

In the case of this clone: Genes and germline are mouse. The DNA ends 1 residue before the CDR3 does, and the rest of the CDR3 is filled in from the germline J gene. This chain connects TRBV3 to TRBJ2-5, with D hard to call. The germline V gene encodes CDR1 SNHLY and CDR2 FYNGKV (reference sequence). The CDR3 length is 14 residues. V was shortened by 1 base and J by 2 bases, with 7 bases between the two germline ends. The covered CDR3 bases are TGTGCCAGCAGCTTAGGGGGAGGCCAAGACACCCAGTAC. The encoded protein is CASSLGGGQDTQY. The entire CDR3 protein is CASSLGGGQDTQYF.